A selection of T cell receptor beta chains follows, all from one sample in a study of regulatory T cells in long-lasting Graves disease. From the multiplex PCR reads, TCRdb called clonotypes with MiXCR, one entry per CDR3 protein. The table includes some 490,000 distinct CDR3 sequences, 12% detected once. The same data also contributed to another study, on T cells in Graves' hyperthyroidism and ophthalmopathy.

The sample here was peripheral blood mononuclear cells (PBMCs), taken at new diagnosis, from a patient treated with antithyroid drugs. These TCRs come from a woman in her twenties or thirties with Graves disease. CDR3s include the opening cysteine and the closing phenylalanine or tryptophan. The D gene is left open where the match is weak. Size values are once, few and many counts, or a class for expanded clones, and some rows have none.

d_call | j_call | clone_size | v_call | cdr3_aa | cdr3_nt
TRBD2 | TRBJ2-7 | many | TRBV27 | CASSLAGVPTYEQYF | TGTGCCAGCAGTTTGGCGGGGGTTCCCACCTACGAGCAGTACTTC
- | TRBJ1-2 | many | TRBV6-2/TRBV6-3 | CASSYSSATGHYGYTF | TGTGCCAGCAGTTACTCCAGCGCTACCGGACACTATGGCTACACCTTC
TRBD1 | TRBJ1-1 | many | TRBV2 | CASSSGQSEAFF | TGTGCCAGCAGTTCGGGACAGAGCGAAGCTTTCTTT
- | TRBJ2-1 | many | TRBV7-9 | CASSLSRIEQFF | TGTGCCAGCAGCTTAAGTCGGATTGAGCAGTTCTTC
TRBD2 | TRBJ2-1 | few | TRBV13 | CASTFASGYPLNEQFF | TGTGCCAGCACCTTCGCTAGCGGTTACCCCCTTAATGAGCAGTTCTTC
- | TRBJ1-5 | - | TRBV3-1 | CASSQGGGTNQPQHF | TGTGCCAGCAGCCAAGGGGGGGGGACCAATCAGCCCCAGCATTTT
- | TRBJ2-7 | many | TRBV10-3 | CAISESTGGLETGFDEQYF | TGTGCCATCAGTGAGTCGACCGGGGGGTTGGAGACAGGGTTCGACGAGCAGTACTTC
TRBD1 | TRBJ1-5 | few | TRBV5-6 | CASSSGQGSNQPQHF | TGTGCCAGCAGTTCTGGACAGGGGAGCAATCAGCCCCAGCATTTT
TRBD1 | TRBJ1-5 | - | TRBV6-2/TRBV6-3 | CASSKLGQGAIRSNQPQHF | TGTGCCAGCAGCAAATTGGGGCAGGGGGCGATTCGGAGCAATCAGCCCCAGCATTTT
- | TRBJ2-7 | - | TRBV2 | CASSFTEMSEQYF | TGTGCCAGCAGTTTTACAGAGATGAGCGAGCAGTACTTC
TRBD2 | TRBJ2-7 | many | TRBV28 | CASSPTSGGSFHEQYF | TGTGCCAGCAGTCCAACTAGCGGGGGTTCATTCCACGAGCAGTACTTC
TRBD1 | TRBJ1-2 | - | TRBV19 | CASSISGQGYYGYTF | TGTGCCAGTAGTATTTCGGGACAGGGTTACTATGGCTACACCTTC
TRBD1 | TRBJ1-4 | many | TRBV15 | CATSRDRNEKLFF | TGTGCCACCAGCAGGGACAGGAATGAAAAACTGTTTTTT